This TCR beta chain was recovered during a study of blood T cell repertoires in COVID-19. Study details: Researchers got acute and convalescent COVID-19 samples from the United States, Italy and Spain. From T cells, B-cell-depleted T cells, or PBMCs came the material, which was cDNA or gDNA.

Source study methods: Amplifying reference gene primers gave estimates of nucleated cell counts. Measured with immunoSEQ multiplex PCR; TCRdb has only the in-frame clones, and not every one. V, J and clone size are those of that table, while D and trimming were read from the DNA. The data contain tens of thousands of clones, around four fifths of them singletons. The receptor was derived from a human donor with acute or convalescent COVID-19. The donor label of this sample is uncertain. The sample taken for sequencing was peripheral blood.

The CDR3 sequence is CASSTHSGTEYMGVKNIQYF. The CDR3 nucleotides read TGCGCCAGCAGCACCCACTCCGGGACAGAGTATATGGGGGTCAAAAACATTCAGTACTTC. V gene TRBV5-1 combines with J gene TRBJ2-4, with 7 bases that match TRBD1. The CDR3 has 20 residues. V trimming: 4 bases; J trimming: 3 bases; junction bases outside the gene matches: 22. CDR1 SGHRS and CDR2 YFSETQ come from the germline V gene. Supplemented by reference TRBV5-1 and TRBJ2-4, the full variable domain reads KAGVTQTPRYLIKTRGQQVTLSCSPISGHRSVSWYQQTPGQGLQFLFEYFSETQRNKGNFPGRFSGRQFSNSRSEMNVSTLELGDSALYLCASSTHSGTEYMGVKNIQYFGAGTRLSVL.